A single T cell receptor beta chain is shown here with its context. This sample stems from a study of identical twins. Using its own MiXCR run on the 5' RACE reads, TCRdb lists one record per CDR3 protein. The table shows 520,000 or so distinct CDR3 sequences, with roughly a fifth occurring only once. This CDR3 has 13 amino acids. Trimming took off 6 bases at V and 4 bases at J, with 12 bases between the two ends. These data are also associated with another study on T cells expressing NK-cell markers. That paper notes: Seropositivity for HCMV was found in seven of the eight sequenced donors, with one seronegative. The contribution of dominant NKG2C+ clonotypes to CD8+ T cells in about 6 donors was about 1.0-7.0%.

The rearrangement links TRBV12-3 or TRBV12-4 to TRBJ1-2; D might be TRBD1 (5 bases). The TCR was taken from a woman younger than 35 in good health. The specimen sequenced was CD4+ T cells sorted from blood. The CDR3 spells CASRRDGVYGYTF. Written as DNA, the CDR3 is TGTGCCAGCAGGCGGGACGGAGTCTATGGCTACACCTTC.